This T cell receptor beta chain was captured by sequencing in a study of metastatic and nonmetastatic thyroid tumors. Patients were all untreated before their thyroid surgery. Via MiXCR, TCRdb re-called the PCR reads. The repertoire holds approximately 7,000 clones, with 39% as singletons. The ends lost 4 bases at V and 2 bases at J; junction bases unmatched: 10. Germline CDR1 MNHEY, CDR2 SVGAGI. The CDR3 sequence is 16 residues long. This clone showed up just a few times. The receptor was derived from a female donor with papillary thyroid cancer or a benign thyroid nodule (not recorded which). Some clones in this sample may be carry-over from other donors' samples. Sequencing was carried out using tumor tissue. J is TRBJ1-2 and V is TRBV6-5, with 7 nucleotides matching TRBD1. The CDR3 loop is CASSSPQKGQNYGYTF. The CDR3 bases are TGTGCCAGCAGTTCCCCCCAAAAGGGACAGAACTATGGCTACACCTTC.